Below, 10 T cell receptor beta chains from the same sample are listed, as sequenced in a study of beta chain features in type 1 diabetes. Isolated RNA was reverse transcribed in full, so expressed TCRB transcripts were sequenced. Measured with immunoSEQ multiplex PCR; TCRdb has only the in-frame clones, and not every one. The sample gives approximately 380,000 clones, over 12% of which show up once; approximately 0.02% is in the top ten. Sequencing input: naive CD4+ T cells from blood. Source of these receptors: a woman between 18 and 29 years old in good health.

The CDR3 DNA is TGTGCCAGCAGTTTCCCTCTTCTCACCACTAGCGCCACAGATACGCAGTATTTT. It codes for CASSFPLLTTSATDTQYF. The chain recombines TRBV28 with TRBJ2-3; TRBD2 agrees at 7 bases. V dropped 3 bases and J dropped 2; count of bases not matched to a gene: 14. The CDR3 runs to 18 residues. The V gene's germline CDR1 is MDHEN and CDR2 SYDVKM.

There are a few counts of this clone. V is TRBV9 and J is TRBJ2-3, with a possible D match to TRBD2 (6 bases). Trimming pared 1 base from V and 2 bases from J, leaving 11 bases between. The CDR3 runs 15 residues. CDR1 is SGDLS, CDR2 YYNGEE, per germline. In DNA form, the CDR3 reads TGTGCCAGCAGCGTACTGGAGGGCACCACAGATACGCAGTATTTT. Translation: CASSVLEGTTDTQYF.

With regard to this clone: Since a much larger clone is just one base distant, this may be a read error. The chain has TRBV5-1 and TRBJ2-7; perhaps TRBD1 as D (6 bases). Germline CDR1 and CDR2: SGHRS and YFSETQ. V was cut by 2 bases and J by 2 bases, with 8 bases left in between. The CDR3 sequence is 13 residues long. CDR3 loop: CASSFGQTYEQYF. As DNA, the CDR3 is TGCGCCAGCAGCTTTGGACAGACCTACGAGCAGTACTTC.

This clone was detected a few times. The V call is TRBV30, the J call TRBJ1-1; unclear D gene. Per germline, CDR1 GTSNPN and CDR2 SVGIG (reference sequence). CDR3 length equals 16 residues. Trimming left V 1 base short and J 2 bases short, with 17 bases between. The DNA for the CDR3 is TGTGCCTGGAGTGACTTTCTTTACCCGAGAAACACTGAAGCTTTCTTT. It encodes CAWSDFLYPRNTEAFF.

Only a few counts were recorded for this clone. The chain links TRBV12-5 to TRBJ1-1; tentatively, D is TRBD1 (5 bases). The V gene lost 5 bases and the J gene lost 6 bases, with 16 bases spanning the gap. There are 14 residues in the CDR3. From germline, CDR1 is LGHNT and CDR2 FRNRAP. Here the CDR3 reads CASGQGHLLAEAFF. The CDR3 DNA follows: TGTGCTAGTGGTCAAGGACACCTGCTGGCTGAAGCTTTCTTT.

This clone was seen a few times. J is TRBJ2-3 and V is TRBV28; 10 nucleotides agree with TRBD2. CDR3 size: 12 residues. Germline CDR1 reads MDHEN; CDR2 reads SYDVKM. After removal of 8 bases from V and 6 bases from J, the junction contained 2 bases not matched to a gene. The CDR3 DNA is TGTGCCAGCCTAGCGGGGGCCGATACGCAGTATTTT. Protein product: CASLAGADTQYF.

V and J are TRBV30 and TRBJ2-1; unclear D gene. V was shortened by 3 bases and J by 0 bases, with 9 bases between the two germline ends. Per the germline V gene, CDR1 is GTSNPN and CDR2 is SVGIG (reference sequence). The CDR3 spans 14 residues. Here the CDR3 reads CAWSRVSSYNEQFF. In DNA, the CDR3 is TGTGCCTGGAGCCGGGTTAGCTCCTACAATGAGCAGTTCTTC.

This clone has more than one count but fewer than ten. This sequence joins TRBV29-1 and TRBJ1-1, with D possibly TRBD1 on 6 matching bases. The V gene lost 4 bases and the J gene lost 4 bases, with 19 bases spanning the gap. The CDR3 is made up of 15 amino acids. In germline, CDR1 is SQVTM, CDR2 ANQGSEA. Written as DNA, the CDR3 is TGCAGCGTTGTATTCCAGGGGATAAGGGGCACTGAAGCTTTCTTT. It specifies CSVVFQGIRGTEAFF. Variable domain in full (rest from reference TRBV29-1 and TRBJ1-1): SAVISQKPSRDICQRGTSLTIQCQVDSQVTMMFWYRQQPGQSLTLIATANQGSEATYESGFVIDKFPISRPNLTFSTLTVSNMSPEDSSIYLCSVVFQGIRGTEAFFGQGTRLTVV.

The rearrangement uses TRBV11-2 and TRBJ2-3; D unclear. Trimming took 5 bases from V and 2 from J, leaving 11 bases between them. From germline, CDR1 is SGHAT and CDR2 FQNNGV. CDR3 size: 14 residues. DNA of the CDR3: TGTGCCAGCAGCGCGCCCCATTCCACAGATACGCAGTATTTT. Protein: CASSAPHSTDTQYF.

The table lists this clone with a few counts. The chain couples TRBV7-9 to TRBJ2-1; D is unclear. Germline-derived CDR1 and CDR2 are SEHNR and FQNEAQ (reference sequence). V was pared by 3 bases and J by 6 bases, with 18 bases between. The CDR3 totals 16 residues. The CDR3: CASSLAGSFGSNEQFF. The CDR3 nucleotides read TGTGCCAGCAGCTTGGCTGGCTCATTCGGGTCCAATGAGCAGTTCTTC.